The clone carrying this T cell receptor (beta chain) has only a few counts. Trimming cost V 5 bases and J 4 bases, with 18 bases left between them. This CDR3 has 16 amino acids. This sample was included in a study of T-cell reconstitution after alpha-beta-depleted transplantation in children. TCRbeta library construction was performed incorporating unique molecular identifiers. TCRdb fed the PCR reads into MiXCR, producing one record per CDR3 protein. The table lists about 270,000 distinct CDR3 sequences, over 8% of them singletons. The chain employs TRBV12-3 or TRBV12-4 and TRBJ1-3; possible D gene TRBD1, 5 bases. The starting material was PBMCs from the stem cell graft donor, obtained from the stem cell graft. The sequence was collected from a human donor who donated a stem cell graft to a child with SCID. As DNA, the CDR3 is TGTGCCAGCAGTCCCCGGGGCCTTGATAGGGGAAACACCATATATTTT. It specifies CASSPRGLDRGNTIYF.